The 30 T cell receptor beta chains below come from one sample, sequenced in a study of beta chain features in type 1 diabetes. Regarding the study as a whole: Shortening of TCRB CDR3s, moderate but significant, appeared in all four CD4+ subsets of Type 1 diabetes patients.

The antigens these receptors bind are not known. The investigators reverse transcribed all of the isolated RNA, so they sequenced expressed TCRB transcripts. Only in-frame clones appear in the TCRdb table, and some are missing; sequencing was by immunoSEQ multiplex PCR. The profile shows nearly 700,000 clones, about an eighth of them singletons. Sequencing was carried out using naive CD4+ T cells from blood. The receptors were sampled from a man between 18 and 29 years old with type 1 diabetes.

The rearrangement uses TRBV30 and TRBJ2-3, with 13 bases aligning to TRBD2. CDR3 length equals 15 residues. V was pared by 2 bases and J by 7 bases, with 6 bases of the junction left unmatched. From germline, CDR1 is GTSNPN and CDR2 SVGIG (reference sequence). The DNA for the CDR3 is TGTGCCTGGAGTCCCACTAGCGGGGGGGCGAATACGCAGTATTTT. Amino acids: CAWSPTSGGANTQYF.

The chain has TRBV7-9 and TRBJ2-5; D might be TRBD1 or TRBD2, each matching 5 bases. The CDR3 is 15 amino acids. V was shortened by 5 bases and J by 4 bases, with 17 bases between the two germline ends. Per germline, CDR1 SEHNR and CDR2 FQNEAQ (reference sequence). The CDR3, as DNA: TGTGCCAGCAGCCGGCGGGCCATGGGACGAGAGACCCAGTACTTC. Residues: CASSRRAMGRETQYF.

Written as DNA, the CDR3 is TGTGCCAGCAGCCCACTATGGGGCAGGGAAACTAACTATGGCTACACCTTC. Translated, it gives CASSPLWGRETNYGYTF. The rearrangement joins TRBV7-9 to TRBJ1-2; maybe TRBD1 (5 bases). Trimming removed 5 bases from V and 0 bases from J, with 19 bases in between. The CDR3 spans 17 residues. Germline-derived CDR1 and CDR2 are SEHNR and FQNEAQ (reference sequence). Full variable domain (rest looked up from reference TRBV7-9 and TRBJ1-2): DTGVSQNPRHKITKRGQNVTFRCDPISEHNRLYWYRQTLGQGPEFLTYFQNEAQLEKSRLLSDRFSAERPKGSFSTLEIQRTEQGDSAMYLCASSPLWGRETNYGYTFGSGTRLTVV.

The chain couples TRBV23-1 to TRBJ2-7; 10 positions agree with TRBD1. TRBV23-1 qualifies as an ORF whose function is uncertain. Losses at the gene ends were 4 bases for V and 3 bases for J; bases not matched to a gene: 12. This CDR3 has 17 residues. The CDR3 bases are TGCGCCAGCAGTCCGGACCCCGACAGGGGGCGAAACTACGAGCAGTACTTC. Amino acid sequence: CASSPDPDRGRNYEQYF.

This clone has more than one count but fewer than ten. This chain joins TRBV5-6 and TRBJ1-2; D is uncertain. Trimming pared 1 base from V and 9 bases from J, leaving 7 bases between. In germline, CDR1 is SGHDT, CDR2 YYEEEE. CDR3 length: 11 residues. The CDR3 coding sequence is TGTGCCAGCAGCTTGTACGGGAGCTACACCTTC. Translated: CASSLYGSYTF. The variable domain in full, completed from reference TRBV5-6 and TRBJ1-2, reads DAGVTQSPTHLIKTRGQQVTLRCSPKSGHDTVSWYQQALGQGPQFIFQYYEEEERQRGNFPDRFSGHQFPNYSSELNVNALLLGDSALYLCASSLYGSYTFGSGTRLTVV.

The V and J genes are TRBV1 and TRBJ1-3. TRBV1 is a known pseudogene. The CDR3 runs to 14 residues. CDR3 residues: CTSSQGEAGNTIYF. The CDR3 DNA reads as TGCACCAGCAGCCAAGGGGAGGCTGGAAACACCATATATTTT.

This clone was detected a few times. The CDR3 DNA sequence: TGTGCCATCACCCCCTTAGGGGGGGTAACTGAAGCTTTCTTT. Translation: CAITPLGGVTEAFF. The chain recombines TRBV10-3 with TRBJ1-1, with D possibly matching TRBD1 (6 bases). CDR3 length equals 14 residues. Per germline, CDR1 ENHRY and CDR2 SYGVKD. V gave up 7 bases and J gave up 5 bases, with 17 bases separating them.

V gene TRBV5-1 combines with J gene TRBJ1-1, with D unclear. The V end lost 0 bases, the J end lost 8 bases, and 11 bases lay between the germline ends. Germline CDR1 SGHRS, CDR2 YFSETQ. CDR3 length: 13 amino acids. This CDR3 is CASSLAPTGEAFF. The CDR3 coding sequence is TGCGCCAGCAGCTTGGCCCCCACCGGGGAAGCTTTCTTT.

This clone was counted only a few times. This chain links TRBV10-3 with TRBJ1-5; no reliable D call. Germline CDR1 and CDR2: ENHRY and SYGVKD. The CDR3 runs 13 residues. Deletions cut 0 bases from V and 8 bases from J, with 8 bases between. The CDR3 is CAISESGPEPQHF. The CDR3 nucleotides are TGTGCCATCAGTGAGTCTGGGCCCGAGCCCCAGCATTTT.

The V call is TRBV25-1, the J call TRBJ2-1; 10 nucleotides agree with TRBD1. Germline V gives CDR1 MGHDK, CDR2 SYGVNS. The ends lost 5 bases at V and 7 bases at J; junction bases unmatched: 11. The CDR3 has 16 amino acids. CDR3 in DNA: TGTGCCAGCAGTCCCCCCGGGACAGGGGTCGGGAATGAGCAGTTCTTC. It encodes CASSPPGTGVGNEQFF.

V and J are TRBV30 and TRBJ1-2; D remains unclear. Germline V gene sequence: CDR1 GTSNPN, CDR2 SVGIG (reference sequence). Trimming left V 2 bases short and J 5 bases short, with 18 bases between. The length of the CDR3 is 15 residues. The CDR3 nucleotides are TGTGCCTGGAGTTCGGGGTCCGCACCAGGTTATGGCTACACCTTC. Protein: CAWSSGSAPGYGYTF.

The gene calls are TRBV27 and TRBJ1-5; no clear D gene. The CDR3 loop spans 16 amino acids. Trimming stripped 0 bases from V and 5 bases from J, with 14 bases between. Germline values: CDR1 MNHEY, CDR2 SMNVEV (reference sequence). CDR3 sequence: CASSLSWGTRHQPQHF. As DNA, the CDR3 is TGTGCCAGCAGTTTATCGTGGGGAACAAGGCATCAGCCCCAGCATTTT.

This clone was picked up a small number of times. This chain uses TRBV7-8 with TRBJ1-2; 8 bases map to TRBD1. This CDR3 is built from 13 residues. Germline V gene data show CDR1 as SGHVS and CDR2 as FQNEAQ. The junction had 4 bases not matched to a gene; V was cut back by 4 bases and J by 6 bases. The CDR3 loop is CASSWTGPDGYTF. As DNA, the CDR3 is TGTGCCAGCAGCTGGACAGGGCCTGATGGCTACACCTTC. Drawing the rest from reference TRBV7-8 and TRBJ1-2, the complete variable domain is GAGVSQSPRYKVAKRGQDVALRCDPISGHVSLFWYQQALGQGPEFLTYFQNEAQLDKSGLPSDRFFAERPEGSVSTLKIQRTQQEDSAVYLCASSWTGPDGYTFGSGTRLTVV.

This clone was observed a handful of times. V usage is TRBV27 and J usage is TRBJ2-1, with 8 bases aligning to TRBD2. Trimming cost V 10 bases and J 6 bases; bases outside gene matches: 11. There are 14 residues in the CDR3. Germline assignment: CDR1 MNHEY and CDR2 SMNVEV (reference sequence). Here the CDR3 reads CATYPGGQGNEQFF. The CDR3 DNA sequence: TGTGCCACCTACCCGGGGGGGCAGGGCAATGAGCAGTTCTTC.

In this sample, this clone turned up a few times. The CDR3 nucleotides read TGTGCCAGCAGGGGGACAGATGTCCTCAATGGCTACACCTTC. This encodes CASRGTDVLNGYTF. The chain employs TRBV4-2 and TRBJ1-2; TRBD1 matches at 7 bases. CDR3 length: 14 residues. Per germline, CDR1 LGHNA and CDR2 YNFKEQ. J lost 6 bases, V lost 6 bases, and 10 bases had no gene match.

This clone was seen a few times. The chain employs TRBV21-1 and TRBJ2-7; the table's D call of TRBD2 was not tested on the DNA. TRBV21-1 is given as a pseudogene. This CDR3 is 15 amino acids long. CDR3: CASSNDPGLSRGQYF. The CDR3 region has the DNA TGTGCCAGCAGCAACGACCCGGGACTCTCTCGGGGGCAGTACTTC.

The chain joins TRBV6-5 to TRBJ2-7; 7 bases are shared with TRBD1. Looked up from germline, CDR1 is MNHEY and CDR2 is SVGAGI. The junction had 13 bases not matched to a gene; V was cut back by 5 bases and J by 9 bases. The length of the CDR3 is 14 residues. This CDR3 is CASSPGTENPGQYF. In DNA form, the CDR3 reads TGTGCCAGCAGTCCCGGGACAGAGAATCCCGGGCAGTACTTC.

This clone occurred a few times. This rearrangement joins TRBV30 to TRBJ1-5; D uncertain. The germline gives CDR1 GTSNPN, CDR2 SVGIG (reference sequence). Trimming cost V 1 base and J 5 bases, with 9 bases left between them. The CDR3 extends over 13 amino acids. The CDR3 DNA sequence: TGTGCCTGGAGTGCAGACGACTATCAGCCCCAGCATTTT. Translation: CAWSADDYQPQHF.

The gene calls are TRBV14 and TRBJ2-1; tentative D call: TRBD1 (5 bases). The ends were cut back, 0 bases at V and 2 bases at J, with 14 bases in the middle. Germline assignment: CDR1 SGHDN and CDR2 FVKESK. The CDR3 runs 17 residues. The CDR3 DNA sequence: TGTGCCAGCAGCCAAGATATAGGGGCTCTCACCTACAATGAGCAGTTCTTC. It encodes CASSQDIGALTYNEQFF.

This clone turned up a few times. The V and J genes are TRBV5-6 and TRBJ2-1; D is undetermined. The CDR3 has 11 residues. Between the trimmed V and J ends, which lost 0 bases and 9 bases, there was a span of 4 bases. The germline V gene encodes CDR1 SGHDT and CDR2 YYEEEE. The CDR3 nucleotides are TGTGCCAGCAGCTTGGGGTCTGAGCAGTTCTTC. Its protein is CASSLGSEQFF.

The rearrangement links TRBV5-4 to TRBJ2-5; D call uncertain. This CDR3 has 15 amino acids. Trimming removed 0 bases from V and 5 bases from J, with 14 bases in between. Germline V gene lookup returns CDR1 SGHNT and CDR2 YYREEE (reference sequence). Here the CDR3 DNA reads TGTGCCAGCAGCTTGGCAAGCCCCCGTTGGGAGACCCAGTACTTC. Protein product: CASSLASPRWETQYF.

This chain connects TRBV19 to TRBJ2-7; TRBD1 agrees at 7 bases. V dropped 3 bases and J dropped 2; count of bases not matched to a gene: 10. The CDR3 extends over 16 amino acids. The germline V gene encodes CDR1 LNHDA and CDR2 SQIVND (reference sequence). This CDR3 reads CASSMPLRQGTYEQYF. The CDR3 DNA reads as TGTGCCAGTAGTATGCCCCTGAGACAGGGCACCTACGAGCAGTACTTC.

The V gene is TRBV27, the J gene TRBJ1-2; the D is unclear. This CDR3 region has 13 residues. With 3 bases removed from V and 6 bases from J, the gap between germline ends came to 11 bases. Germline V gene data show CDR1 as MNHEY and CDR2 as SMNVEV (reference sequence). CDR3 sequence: CASSFDEGNGYTF. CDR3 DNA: TGTGCCAGCAGTTTTGATGAGGGTAATGGCTACACCTTC.

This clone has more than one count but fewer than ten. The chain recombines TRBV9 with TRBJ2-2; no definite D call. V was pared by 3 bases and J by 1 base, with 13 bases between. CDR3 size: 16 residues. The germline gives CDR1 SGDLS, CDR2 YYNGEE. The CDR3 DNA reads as TGTGCCAGCAGCGCCCGATGGACGGTGAACACCGGGGAGCTGTTTTTT. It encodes CASSARWTVNTGELFF.

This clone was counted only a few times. The CDR3 loop reads CASSPTSGGYQETQYF. CDR3 DNA: TGTGCCAGCAGCCCGACTAGCGGGGGGTACCAAGAGACCCAGTACTTC. The chain is built from TRBV6-6 and TRBJ2-5; 13 nucleotides match TRBD2. The CDR3 length is 16 residues. V lost 6 bases to trimming and J lost 0 bases; unmatched junction nucleotides: 4. CDR1 is MNHNY, CDR2 SVGAGI, per germline (reference sequence).

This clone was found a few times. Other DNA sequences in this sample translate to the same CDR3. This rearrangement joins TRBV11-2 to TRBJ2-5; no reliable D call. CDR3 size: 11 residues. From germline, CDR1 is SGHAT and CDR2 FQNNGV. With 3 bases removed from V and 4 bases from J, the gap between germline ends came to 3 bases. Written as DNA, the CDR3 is TGTGCCAGCAGCTTCGGAGAGACCCAGTACTTC. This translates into CASSFGETQYF.

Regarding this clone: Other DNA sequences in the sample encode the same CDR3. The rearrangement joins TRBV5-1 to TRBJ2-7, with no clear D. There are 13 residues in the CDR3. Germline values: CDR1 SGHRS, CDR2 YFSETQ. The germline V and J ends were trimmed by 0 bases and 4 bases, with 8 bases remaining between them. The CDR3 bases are TGCGCCAGCAGCTTGGTGCCCGGGTACGAGCAGTACTTC. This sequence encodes CASSLVPGYEQYF. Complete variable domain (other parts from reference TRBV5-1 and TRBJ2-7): KAGVTQTPRYLIKTRGQQVTLSCSPISGHRSVSWYQQTPGQGLQFLFEYFSETQRNKGNFPGRFSGRQFSNSRSEMNVSTLELGDSALYLCASSLVPGYEQYFGPGTRLTVT.

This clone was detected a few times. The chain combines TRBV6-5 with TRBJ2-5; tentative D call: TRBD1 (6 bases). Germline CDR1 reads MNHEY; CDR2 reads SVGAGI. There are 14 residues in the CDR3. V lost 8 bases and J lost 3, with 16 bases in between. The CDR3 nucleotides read TGTGCCAGCTCCCCCCCTGCAGGGGAAGAGACCCAGTACTTC. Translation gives CASSPPAGEETQYF.

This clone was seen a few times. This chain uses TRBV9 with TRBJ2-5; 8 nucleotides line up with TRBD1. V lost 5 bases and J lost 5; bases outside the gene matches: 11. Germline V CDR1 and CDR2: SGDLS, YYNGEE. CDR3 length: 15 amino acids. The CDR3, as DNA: TGTGCCAGCAGAAGAGGACAGGGTGATTACGAGACCCAGTACTTC. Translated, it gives CASRRGQGDYETQYF.

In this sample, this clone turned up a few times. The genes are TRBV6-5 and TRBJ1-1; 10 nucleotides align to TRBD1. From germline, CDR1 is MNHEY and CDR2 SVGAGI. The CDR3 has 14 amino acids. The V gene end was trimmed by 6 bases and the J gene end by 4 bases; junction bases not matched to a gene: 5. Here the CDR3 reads CASSDRGPSTEAFF. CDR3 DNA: TGTGCCAGCAGCGACAGGGGGCCTAGCACTGAAGCTTTCTTT.